This TCR beta chain was sequenced in a study of monozygotic twins with inflammatory bowel disease. Germline V gene lookup returns CDR1 SGHRS and CDR2 YFSETQ. The CDR3 loop spans 15 amino acids. No DNA is given; TCRdb re-called the 5' RACE reads and lists each CDR3 protein once. This sample's table has fewer than 200,000 distinct CDR3 sequences. The sequenced material came from blood. J is TRBJ2-1 and V is TRBV5-1; TCRdb designates TRBD2, a call that cannot be tested without DNA. The source of this sequence is a human donor with ulcerative colitis or Crohn's disease, or a healthy co-twin of an affected twin (not recorded which). This CDR3 is CASSLAPSGIDEQFF.